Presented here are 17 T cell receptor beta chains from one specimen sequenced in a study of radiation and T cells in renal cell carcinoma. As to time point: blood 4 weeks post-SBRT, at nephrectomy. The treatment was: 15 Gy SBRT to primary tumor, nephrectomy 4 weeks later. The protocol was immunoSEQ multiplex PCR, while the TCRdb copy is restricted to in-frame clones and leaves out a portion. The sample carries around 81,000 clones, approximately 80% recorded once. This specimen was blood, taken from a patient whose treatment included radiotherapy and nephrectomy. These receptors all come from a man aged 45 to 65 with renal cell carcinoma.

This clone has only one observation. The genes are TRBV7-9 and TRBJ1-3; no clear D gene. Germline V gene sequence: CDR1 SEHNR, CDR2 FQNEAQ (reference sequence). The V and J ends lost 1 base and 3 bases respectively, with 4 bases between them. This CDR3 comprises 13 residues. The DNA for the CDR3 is TGTGCCAGCAGCTTAGAGAGTGGAAACACCATATATTTT. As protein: CASSLESGNTIYF.

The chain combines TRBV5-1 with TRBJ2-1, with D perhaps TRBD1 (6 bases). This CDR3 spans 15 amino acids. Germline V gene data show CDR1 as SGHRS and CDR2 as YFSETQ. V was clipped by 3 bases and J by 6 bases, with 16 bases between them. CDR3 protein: CASSSIVGGGNEQFF. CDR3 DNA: TGCGCCAGCAGCTCCATAGTAGGGGGTGGCAATGAGCAGTTCTTC. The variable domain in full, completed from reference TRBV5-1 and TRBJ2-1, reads KAGVTQTPRYLIKTRGQQVTLSCSPISGHRSVSWYQQTPGQGLQFLFEYFSETQRNKGNFPGRFSGRQFSNSRSEMNVSTLELGDSALYLCASSSIVGGGNEQFFGPGTRLTVL.

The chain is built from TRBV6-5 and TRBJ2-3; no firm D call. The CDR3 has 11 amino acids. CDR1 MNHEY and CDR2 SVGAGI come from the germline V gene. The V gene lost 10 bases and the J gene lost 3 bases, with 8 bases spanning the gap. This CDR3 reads CATLLTDTQYF. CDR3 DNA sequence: TGTGCCACCTTGTTAACAGATACGCAGTATTTT.

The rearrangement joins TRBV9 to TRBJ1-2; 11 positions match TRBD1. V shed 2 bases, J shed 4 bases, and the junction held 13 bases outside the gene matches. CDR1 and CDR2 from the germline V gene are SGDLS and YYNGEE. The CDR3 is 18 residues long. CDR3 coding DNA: TGTGCCAGCAGCGTGGGAGCTGGACAGGGGGCCGTGGGCTATGGCTACACCTTC. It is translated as CASSVGAGQGAVGYGYTF.

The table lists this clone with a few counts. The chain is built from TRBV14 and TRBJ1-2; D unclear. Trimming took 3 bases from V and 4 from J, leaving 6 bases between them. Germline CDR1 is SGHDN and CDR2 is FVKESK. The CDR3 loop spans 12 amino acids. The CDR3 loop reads CASSQNSYGYTF. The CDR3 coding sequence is TGTGCCAGCAGCCAGAACAGCTATGGCTACACCTTC.

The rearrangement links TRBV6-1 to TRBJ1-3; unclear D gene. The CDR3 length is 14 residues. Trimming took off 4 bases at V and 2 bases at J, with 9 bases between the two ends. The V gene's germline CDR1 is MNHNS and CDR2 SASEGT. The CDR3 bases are TGTGCCAGCAGTGGAGGGTCCCCTGGAAACACCATATATTTT. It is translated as CASSGGSPGNTIYF.

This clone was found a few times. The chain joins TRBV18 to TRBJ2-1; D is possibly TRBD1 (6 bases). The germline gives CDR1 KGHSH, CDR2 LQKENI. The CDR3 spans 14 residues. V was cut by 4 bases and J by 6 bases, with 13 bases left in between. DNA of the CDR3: TGTGCCAGCTCACACCTCGCAGGGGTCAATGAGCAGTTCTTC. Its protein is CASSHLAGVNEQFF.

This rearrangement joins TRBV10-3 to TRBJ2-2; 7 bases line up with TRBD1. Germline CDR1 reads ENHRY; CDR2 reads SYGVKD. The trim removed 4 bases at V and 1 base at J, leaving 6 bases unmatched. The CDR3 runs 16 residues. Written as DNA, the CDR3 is TGTGCCATCAGTGGCGCCGGGACAGTGAACACCGGGGAGCTGTTTTTT. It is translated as CAISGAGTVNTGELFF.

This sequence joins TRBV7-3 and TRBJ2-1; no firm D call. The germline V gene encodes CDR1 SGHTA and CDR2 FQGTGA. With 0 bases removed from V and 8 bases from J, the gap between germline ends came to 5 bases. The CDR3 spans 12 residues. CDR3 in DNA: TGTGCCAGCAGCTTAACTAGGGATGAGCAGTTCTTC. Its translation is CASSLTRDEQFF.

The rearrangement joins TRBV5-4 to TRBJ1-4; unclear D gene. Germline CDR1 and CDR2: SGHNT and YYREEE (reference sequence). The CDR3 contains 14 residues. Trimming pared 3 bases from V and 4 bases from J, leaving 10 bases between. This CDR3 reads CASSSRVGNEKLFF. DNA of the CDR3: TGTGCCAGCAGCTCTAGGGTTGGTAATGAAAAACTGTTTTTT.

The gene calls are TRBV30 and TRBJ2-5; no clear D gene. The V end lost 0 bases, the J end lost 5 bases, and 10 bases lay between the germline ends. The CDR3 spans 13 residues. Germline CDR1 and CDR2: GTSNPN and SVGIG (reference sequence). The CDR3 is CAWSVSGRETQYF. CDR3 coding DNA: TGTGCCTGGAGTGTATCCGGACGCGAGACCCAGTACTTC.

Here the CDR3 DNA reads TGCGCCAGCAGCTTCTCTCGGGTAGTAGGAGATACGCAGTATTTT. It yields the protein CASSFSRVVGDTQYF. This sequence joins TRBV5-1 and TRBJ2-3; no reliable D call. V was cut by 2 bases and J by 5 bases, with 15 bases left in between. This CDR3 spans 15 amino acids. In germline, CDR1 is SGHRS, CDR2 YFSETQ.

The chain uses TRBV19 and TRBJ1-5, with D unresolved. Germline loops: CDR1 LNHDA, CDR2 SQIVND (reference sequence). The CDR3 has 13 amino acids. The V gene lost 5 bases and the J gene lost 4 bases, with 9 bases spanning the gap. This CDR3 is CASSVTVNQPQHF. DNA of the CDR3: TGTGCCAGTAGTGTTACAGTGAATCAGCCCCAGCATTTT.

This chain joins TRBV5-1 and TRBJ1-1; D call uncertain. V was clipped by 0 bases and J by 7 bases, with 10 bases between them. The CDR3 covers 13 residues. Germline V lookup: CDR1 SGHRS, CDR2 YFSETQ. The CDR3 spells CASSLDPAGEAFF. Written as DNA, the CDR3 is TGCGCCAGCAGCTTGGACCCGGCCGGTGAAGCTTTCTTT.

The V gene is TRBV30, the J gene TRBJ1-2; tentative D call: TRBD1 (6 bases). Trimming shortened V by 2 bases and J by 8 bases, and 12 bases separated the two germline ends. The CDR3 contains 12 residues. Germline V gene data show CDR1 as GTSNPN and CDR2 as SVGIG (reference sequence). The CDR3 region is CAWSLTGLGYTF. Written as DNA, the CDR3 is TGTGCCTGGAGTCTTACAGGGCTGGGCTACACCTTC.

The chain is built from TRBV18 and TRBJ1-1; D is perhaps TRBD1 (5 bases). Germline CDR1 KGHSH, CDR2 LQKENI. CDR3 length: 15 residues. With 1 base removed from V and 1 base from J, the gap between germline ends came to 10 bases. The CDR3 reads CASSPRDGGNTEAFF. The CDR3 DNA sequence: TGTGCCAGCTCACCACGAGACGGGGGGAACACTGAAGCTTTCTTT.

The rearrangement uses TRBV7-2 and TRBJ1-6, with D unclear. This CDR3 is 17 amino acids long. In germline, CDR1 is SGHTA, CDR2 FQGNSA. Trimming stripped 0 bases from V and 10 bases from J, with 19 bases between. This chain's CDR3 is CASSLASGGVGDSPLHF. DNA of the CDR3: TGTGCCAGCAGCTTAGCTTCAGGCGGGGTAGGCGACTCACCCCTCCACTTT.